The TCR beta chain under discussion was sequenced for a study of beta chain features in type 1 diabetes. Of the isolated RNA, all was reverse transcribed, and so the sequenced material was expressed TCRB transcripts. The repertoire was sequenced with immunoSEQ multiplex PCR; TCRdb's copy has only in-frame clones and lacks some. The repertoire holds roughly 250,000 clones, with about a fifth as singletons. One heparinised draw of blood, averaging around 120 mL, came from each donor. V lost 5 bases, J lost 5 bases, and 4 bases stayed unmatched. Germline values: CDR1 SGHAT, CDR2 FQNNGV. The CDR3 length is 14 residues. Turning to this clone: Its target is unknown.

Study results and limitations: Across all four CD4+ subsets, people with type 1 diabetes showed modestly shorter TCRB CDR3s. Healthy donors had naive, central memory and Treg TCRB repertoires that appeared less similar than those seen among patients.

The sequencing input was naive CD4+ T cells from blood. V gene TRBV11-2 combines with J gene TRBJ1-1; TRBD1 agrees at 11 bases. The clonotype comes from a woman aged 40 to 50 with type 1 diabetes. This chain's CDR3 is CASSTGQGETEAFF. In DNA, the CDR3 is TGTGCCAGCAGCACGGGACAGGGGGAAACTGAAGCTTTCTTT.